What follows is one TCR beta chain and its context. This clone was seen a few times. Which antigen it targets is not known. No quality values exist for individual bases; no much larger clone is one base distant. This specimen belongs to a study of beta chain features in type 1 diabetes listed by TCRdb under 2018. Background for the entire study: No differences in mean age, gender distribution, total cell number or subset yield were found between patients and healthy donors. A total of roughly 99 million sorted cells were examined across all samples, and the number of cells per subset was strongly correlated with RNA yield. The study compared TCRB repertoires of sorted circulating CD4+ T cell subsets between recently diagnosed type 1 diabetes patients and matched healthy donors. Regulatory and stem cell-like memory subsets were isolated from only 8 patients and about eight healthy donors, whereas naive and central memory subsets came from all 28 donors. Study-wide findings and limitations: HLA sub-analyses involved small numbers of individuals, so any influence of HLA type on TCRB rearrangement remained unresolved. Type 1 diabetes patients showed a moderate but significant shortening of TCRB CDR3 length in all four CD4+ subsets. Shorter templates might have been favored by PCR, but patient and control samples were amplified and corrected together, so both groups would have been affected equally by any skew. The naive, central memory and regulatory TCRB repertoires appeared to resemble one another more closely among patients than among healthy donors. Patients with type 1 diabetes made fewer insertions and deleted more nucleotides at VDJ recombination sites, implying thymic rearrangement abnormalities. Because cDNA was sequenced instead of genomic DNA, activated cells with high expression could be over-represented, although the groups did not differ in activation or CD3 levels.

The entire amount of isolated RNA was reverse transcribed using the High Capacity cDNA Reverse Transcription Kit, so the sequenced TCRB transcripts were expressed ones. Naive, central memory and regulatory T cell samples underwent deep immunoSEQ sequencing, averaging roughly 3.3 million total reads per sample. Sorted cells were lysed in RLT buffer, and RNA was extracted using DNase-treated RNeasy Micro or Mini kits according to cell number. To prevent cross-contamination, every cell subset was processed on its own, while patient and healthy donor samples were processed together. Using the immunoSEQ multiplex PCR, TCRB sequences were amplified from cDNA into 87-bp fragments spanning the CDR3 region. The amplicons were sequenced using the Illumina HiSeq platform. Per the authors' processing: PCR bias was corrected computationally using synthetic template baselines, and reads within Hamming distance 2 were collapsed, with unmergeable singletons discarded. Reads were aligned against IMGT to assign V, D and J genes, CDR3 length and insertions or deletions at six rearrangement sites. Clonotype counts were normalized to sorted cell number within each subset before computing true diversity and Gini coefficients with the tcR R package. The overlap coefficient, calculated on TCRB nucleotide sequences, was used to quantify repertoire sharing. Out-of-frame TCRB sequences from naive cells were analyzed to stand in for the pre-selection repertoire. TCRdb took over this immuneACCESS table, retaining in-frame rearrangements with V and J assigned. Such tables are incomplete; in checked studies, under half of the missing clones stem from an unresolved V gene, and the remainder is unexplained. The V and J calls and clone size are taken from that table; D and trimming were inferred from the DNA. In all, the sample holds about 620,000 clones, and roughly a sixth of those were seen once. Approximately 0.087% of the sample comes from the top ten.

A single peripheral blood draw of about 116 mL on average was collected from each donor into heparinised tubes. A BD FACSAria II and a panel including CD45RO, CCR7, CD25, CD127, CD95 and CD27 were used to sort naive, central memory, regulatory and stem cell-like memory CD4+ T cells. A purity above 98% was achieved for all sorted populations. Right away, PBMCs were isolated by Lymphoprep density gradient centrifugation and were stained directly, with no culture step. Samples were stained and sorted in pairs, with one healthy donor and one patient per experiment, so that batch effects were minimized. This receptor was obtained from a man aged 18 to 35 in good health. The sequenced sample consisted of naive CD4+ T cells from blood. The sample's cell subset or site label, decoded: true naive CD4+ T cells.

At the DNA level, the sequence is TGTGCCAGCAGCGTAGCGGGGACACATGGCTACACCTTC. Its protein is CASSVAGTHGYTF. The chain is assembled from TRBV9 and TRBJ1-2; the D gene is perhaps TRBD1, on 6 matching bases. The CDR3 numbers 13 residues from cysteine through phenylalanine. The sequence is cut down to CDR3 DNA, 39 bases in frame from base 1. CDR1 and CDR2 (SGDLS, YYNGEE) derive from the germline V gene. V loses 0 bases of germline sequence and J loses 6 bases, and the interval between the two ends is 9 bases.